What follows describes a single TCR beta chain. The antigen is undetermined. This sample was taken from a study of CD8+ T cells in alopecia areata. Study-wide findings and caveats: Sequencing of scalp tissue also captures the resident alphabeta T cells of normal skin. An increase in clonality over normal scalp was evident in lesional scalp, especially alopecia totalis/universalis. It was less clear whether patients shared TCRs than it was in mice, possibly because of HLA.

There are 13 residues in the CDR3. The V gene's germline CDR1 is GTSNPN and CDR2 SVGIG (reference sequence). V lost 7 bases to trimming and J lost 4 bases, with 17 bases between them. It was cDNA, reverse transcribed from extracted RNA, that served as the sequencing template. Produced via immunoSEQ multiplex PCR; TCRdb's table is partial and in-frame only. The sample carries some 120,000 clones, about 50% recorded once. The TCR originated in a human donor with alopecia areata. Sequencing input: NKG2D-low CD8+ T cells sorted from blood. The chain combines TRBV30 with TRBJ2-7; no clear D gene. The CDR3 DNA is TGTGCCTACCGGGCAGTCGGACGATACGAGCAGTACTTC. It encodes CAYRAVGRYEQYF.